The next 32 T cell receptor beta chains were all read from a single sample in a study of blood T cells in healthy people across ages. PCR was performed a second time for about 6 to 12 cycles using a sample-barcoded 5' primer and a J-beta primer mix. TCRdb fed the 5' RACE reads into MiXCR, producing one record per CDR3 protein. The sample shows hundreds of thousands of distinct CDR3 sequences, 32% of them seen only once. The source material was blood. The source is an elderly woman in good health.

The chain carries TRBV5-1 and TRBJ1-1; D remains ambiguous. This CDR3 has 14 residues. Trimming removed 0 bases at V and 6 bases at J, with 12 bases between. Germline values: CDR1 SGHRS, CDR2 YFSETQ. Written as DNA, the CDR3 is TGCGCCAGCAGCTTGGATGGGAGCCCGTCTGAAGCTTTCTTT. This translates into CASSLDGSPSEAFF. Looking up the rest from reference TRBV5-1 and TRBJ1-1 gives the full variable domain: KAGVTQTPRYLIKTRGQQVTLSCSPISGHRSVSWYQQTPGQGLQFLFEYFSETQRNKGNFPGRFSGRQFSNSRSEMNVSTLELGDSALYLCASSLDGSPSEAFFGQGTRLTVV.

This clonotype occurred a few times. This sequence joins TRBV20-1 and TRBJ1-1; maybe TRBD1 (6 bases). There are 14 residues in the CDR3. Germline lookup yields CDR1 DFQATT and CDR2 SNEGSKA (reference sequence). V lost 5 bases and J lost 2, with 15 bases in between. Here the CDR3 DNA reads TGCAGTGCTCCATCCGGGACAACCAACACTGAAGCTTTCTTT. Protein sequence: CSAPSGTTNTEAFF.

This clonotype was counted at least ten times. The gene calls are TRBV5-5 and TRBJ2-1, with 8 bases matching TRBD1. The germline V gene has CDR1 SGHKS and CDR2 YYEKEE (reference sequence). After removal of 5 bases from V and 3 bases from J, the junction contained 4 bases not matched to a gene. CDR3 length: 14 amino acids. CDR3 region: CASRFGQGYNEQFF. In nucleotides, the CDR3 is TGTGCCAGCAGATTTGGACAGGGCTACAATGAGCAGTTCTTC.

V is TRBV20-1 and J is TRBJ2-1; D assignment may be TRBD1 or TRBD2 (5 bases each). The DNA end is a closer match to TRBJ2-7, so the J assignment may be wrong. The CDR3 has 15 amino acids. From germline, CDR1 is DFQATT and CDR2 SNEGSKA (reference sequence). CDR3 coding DNA: TGCAGTGCCCTTCCGACGGGGCAGTCCTACAATGAGCAGTACTTC. Translating it yields CSALPTGQSYNEQYF.

V gene TRBV3-1 combines with J gene TRBJ1-4, with 8 positions matching TRBD1. Per the germline V gene, CDR1 is LGHDT and CDR2 is YNNKEL (reference sequence). Trimming removed 4 bases from V and 5 bases from J; junction bases left unmatched: 6. The CDR3 is 15 residues long. The CDR3 DNA is TGTGCCAGCAGCCCCCGGACAGGGCTCAATGAAAAACTGTTTTTT. Amino acid sequence: CASSPRTGLNEKLFF.

This sequence joins TRBV29-1 and TRBJ1-5, with 7 bases lining up with TRBD1. Germline lookup yields CDR1 SQVTM and CDR2 ANQGSEA. The ends lost 7 bases at V and 1 base at J; junction bases unmatched: 4. The CDR3 runs 13 residues. The DNA of the CDR3 is TGCAGCGGGAGCAGGGGGAGCAATCAGCCCCAGCATTTT. Protein product: CSGSRGSNQPQHF.

J is TRBJ2-1 and V is TRBV5-1; 11 nucleotides line up with TRBD2. V was pared by 0 bases and J by 5 bases, with 10 bases of the junction left unmatched. Germline loops: CDR1 SGHRS, CDR2 YFSETQ. CDR3 length equals 18 residues. CDR3 region: CASSLGLLAGGPNNEQFF. The CDR3 coding sequence is TGCGCCAGCAGCTTGGGACTCTTAGCGGGGGGGCCTAACAATGAGCAGTTCTTC.

This clonotype was detected ten times or more. V is TRBV18 and J is TRBJ1-5, with D hard to call. From germline, CDR1 is KGHSH and CDR2 LQKENI. V was cut by 8 bases and J by 3 bases, with 8 bases left in between. CDR3 length: 12 residues. The chain's CDR3 is CASSSVNQPQHF. CDR3 DNA sequence: TGTGCCAGCAGCTCGGTCAATCAGCCCCAGCATTTT. Full variable domain (remainder filled in from reference TRBV18 and TRBJ1-5): NAGVMQNPRHLVRRRGQEARLRCSPMKGHSHVYWYRQLPEEGLKFMVYLQKENIIDESGMPKERFSAEFPKEGPSILRIQQVVRGDSAAYFCASSSVNQPQHFGDGTRLSIL.

The gene calls are TRBV29-1 and TRBJ2-3; D is tentatively TRBD1 or TRBD2 (6 bases each). This CDR3 has 12 residues. V gave up 4 bases and J gave up 5 bases, with 10 bases separating them. The germline V gene encodes CDR1 SQVTM and CDR2 ANQGSEA. CDR3: CSVGEGGDTQYF. In DNA form, the CDR3 reads TGCAGCGTTGGAGAGGGGGGAGATACGCAGTATTTT.

This clonotype has a count of ten or more. The chain uses TRBV5-5 and TRBJ2-7; 7 bases line up with TRBD1. The V and J ends lost 2 bases and 2 bases, in that order; junction bases with no gene match: 4. This CDR3 spans 14 amino acids. From germline, CDR1 is SGHKS and CDR2 YYEKEE (reference sequence). CDR3 sequence (DNA): TGTGCCAGCAGCTTTACCGGGACAGCCTACGAGCAGTACTTC. Protein sequence: CASSFTGTAYEQYF.

In its sample, this clonotype was seen many times. This CDR3 is CASSLVFSDTKTYEQYF. CDR3 DNA sequence: TGTGCCAGCAGCTTAGTGTTCTCTGACACGAAAACCTACGAGCAGTACTTC. The J gene is TRBJ2-7, the V gene TRBV7-8; no reliable D call. V dropped 1 base and J dropped 2 bases, with 18 bases sitting between them. CDR1 is SGHVS and CDR2 is FQNEAQ in the germline V gene. CDR3 size: 17 residues.

J is TRBJ2-3 and V is TRBV12-3 or TRBV12-4; D ambiguous. The V end was cut by 2 bases, the J end by 4 bases, with 10 bases between. This CDR3 spans 14 amino acids. The CDR3 here is CASSLRAKSDTQYF. The DNA of the CDR3 is TGTGCCAGCAGTTTACGAGCGAAGTCAGATACGCAGTATTTT.

This clonotype was seen many times. The genes are TRBV6-1 and TRBJ1-5; D unresolved. The CDR3 runs 14 residues. The V gene's germline CDR1 is MNHNS and CDR2 SASEGT. The V and J ends lost 4 bases and 0 bases respectively, with 7 bases between them. Here the CDR3 reads CASSVGYSNQPQHF. CDR3 coding DNA: TGTGCCAGCAGTGTGGGGTATAGCAATCAGCCCCAGCATTTT.

This clonotype has a count of ten or more. The rearrangement uses TRBV3-1 and TRBJ2-5, with TRBD2 identical over 8 bases. V shed 1 base, J shed 4 bases, and the junction held 8 bases outside the gene matches. The germline gives CDR1 LGHDT, CDR2 YNNKEL (reference sequence). The CDR3 consists of 16 residues. The CDR3 is CASSQVRGGHRETQYF. CDR3 bases: TGTGCCAGCAGCCAAGTACGGGGGGGCCACCGAGAGACCCAGTACTTC.

The chain is built from TRBV28 and TRBJ1-4; TRBD1 matches 9 bases. CDR1 and CDR2 (germline): MDHEN, SYDVKM. The V and J ends lost 6 bases and 4 bases, in that order; junction bases with no gene match: 9. The CDR3 is 16 amino acids. CDR3 residues: CASSAEGQGINEKLFF. The DNA of the CDR3 is TGTGCCAGCAGCGCCGAAGGACAGGGGATTAATGAAAAACTGTTTTTT.

As to this clonotype: A read error may explain this, as a much larger clone is one base away. V is TRBV6-2 or TRBV6-3 and J is TRBJ2-1; 11 bases fit TRBD2. The J call is uncertain, as TRBJ2-7 better fits the DNA end. The CDR3 contains 17 residues. CDR1 is MNHEY and CDR2 is SVGEGT in the germline V gene. The CDR3 loop is CASRGGLAANSYNEQYF. CDR3 in DNA: TGTGCCAGCAGGGGGGGACTAGCGGCTAACTCCTACAATGAGCAGTACTTC.

This clonotype was picked up many times. The V gene is TRBV7-2, the J gene TRBJ2-3; no reliable D call. CDR1 is SGHTA and CDR2 is FQGNSA in the germline V gene. Trimming took off 4 bases at V and 4 bases at J, with 15 bases between the two ends. This CDR3 comprises 15 residues. The CDR3 reads CASSSLGRFADTQYF. CDR3 in DNA: TGTGCCAGCAGCTCGCTAGGCAGGTTCGCAGATACGCAGTATTTT. The full variable domain, completed using reference TRBV7-2 and TRBJ2-3, is GAGVSQSPSNKVTEKGKDVELRCDPISGHTALYWYRQSLGQGLEFLIYFQGNSAPDKSGLPSDRFSAERTGGSVSTLTIQRTQQEDSAVYLCASSSLGRFADTQYFGPGTRLTVL.

This clonotype has more than one count but fewer than ten. This rearrangement joins TRBV28 to TRBJ1-5; maybe TRBD1 (6 bases). Germline V lookup: CDR1 MDHEN, CDR2 SYDVKM. Trimming stripped 6 bases from V and 4 bases from J, with 13 bases between. This CDR3 spans 14 amino acids. CDR3 sequence (DNA): TGTGCCAGCAGGGGTGGGGGGCCGAATCAGCCCCAGCATTTT. Its protein is CASRGGGPNQPQHF.

J is TRBJ2-3 and V is TRBV12-5; D gene ambiguous. V was clipped by 6 bases and J by 0 bases, with 19 bases between them. The V gene's germline CDR1 is LGHNT and CDR2 FRNRAP. The CDR3 consists of 17 residues. The chain's CDR3 is CASGLSTGPSSTDTQYF. In nucleotides, the CDR3 is TGTGCTAGTGGCCTGTCAACCGGGCCCTCTAGCACAGATACGCAGTATTTT.

This chain uses TRBV30 with TRBJ1-2; TRBD1 matches 7 bases. The CDR3 is made up of 12 amino acids. In germline, CDR1 is GTSNPN, CDR2 SVGIG (reference sequence). After removal of 4 bases from V and 6 bases from J, the junction contained 5 bases not matched to a gene. The CDR3 region has the DNA TGTGCCTGGACAGGGGGGAAGAATGGCTACACCTTC. This translates into CAWTGGKNGYTF.

This clonotype was detected many times. V usage is TRBV27 and J usage is TRBJ2-7; maybe TRBD1 (6 bases). The ends were cut back, 6 bases at V and 6 bases at J, with 21 bases in the middle. Germline-derived CDR1 and CDR2 are MNHEY and SMNVEV (reference sequence). This CDR3 spans 15 amino acids. Here the CDR3 reads CASRPQGSPGGEQYF. CDR3 sequence (DNA): TGTGCCAGCAGGCCTCAGGGGTCCCCAGGAGGCGAGCAGTACTTC.

This clonotype was counted ten times or more. The rearrangement joins TRBV20-1 to TRBJ2-3; no clear D gene. Looked up from germline, CDR1 is DFQATT and CDR2 is SNEGSKA (reference sequence). This CDR3 region has 14 residues. V was trimmed by 1 base and J by 6 bases, leaving 14 bases between them. Here the CDR3 reads CSARASTARDTQYF. Here the CDR3 DNA reads TGCAGTGCTAGAGCCTCCACGGCCAGGGATACGCAGTATTTT.

This chain uses TRBV18 with TRBJ2-7; D might be TRBD2 (5 bases). The CDR3 sequence is 14 residues long. Trimming took 6 bases from V and 2 from J, leaving 14 bases between them. Germline V gene lookup returns CDR1 KGHSH and CDR2 LQKENI. CDR3 in DNA: TGTGCCAGCTCGGACTTCCGTAGGACCTACGAGCAGTACTTC. Amino acids: CASSDFRRTYEQYF.

In this sample, this clonotype turned up a few times. A much larger clone is a single base away; this may be a read error. The genes are TRBV5-1 and TRBJ2-3; D is unclear. The CDR3 totals 13 residues. Trimming took off 6 bases at V and 2 bases at J, with 10 bases between the two ends. Germline values: CDR1 SGHRS, CDR2 YFSETQ. The CDR3 sequence: CASKQFDTDTQYF. The CDR3 DNA reads TGCGCCAGCAAGCAGTTCGACACAGATACGCAGTATTTT.

This clonotype was recorded many times. This sequence joins TRBV6-1 and TRBJ2-7; 8 bases are a match to TRBD1. The CDR3 has 15 amino acids. Germline V CDR1 and CDR2: MNHNS, SASEGT. V trimming: 7 bases; J trimming: 2 bases; junction bases outside the gene matches: 10. The DNA for the CDR3 is TGTGCCAGCAATATTGGACAGGGTCTCGCCTACGAGCAGTACTTC. This codes for CASNIGQGLAYEQYF.

Ten or more counts support this clonotype. In DNA form, the CDR3 reads TGTGCCAGCAGCTGGGGGCTAAACATTCAGTACTTC. This encodes CASSWGLNIQYF. The chain employs TRBV5-6 and TRBJ2-4; tentative D call: TRBD1 (6 bases). Germline values: CDR1 SGHDT, CDR2 YYEEEE. The CDR3 consists of 12 residues. Trimming stripped 3 bases from V and 6 bases from J, with 7 bases between.

This clonotype was seen only a few times. Just one base apart from a much larger clone, this may be a read error. The chain is built from TRBV7-2 and TRBJ1-2, with TRBD1 as a possible D gene (5 bases). The CDR3 is made up of 16 amino acids. Germline V lookup: CDR1 SGHTA, CDR2 FQGNSA. The V and J ends lost 5 bases and 5 bases respectively, with 21 bases between them. The DNA of the CDR3 is TGTGCCAGCAGCCCTCGCTGGGGGGATCTGGAGTATGGCTACACCTTC. Amino acids: CASSPRWGDLEYGYTF.

As concerns this clonotype: It may be a read error: a sequence one base away is much more abundant. The rearrangement joins TRBV2 to TRBJ2-4, with 7 bases matching TRBD1. The CDR3 is 16 amino acids. Germline V gene sequence: CDR1 SNHLY, CDR2 FYNNEI. The CDR3 DNA is TGTGCCAGCAGTGAGGGGACAGCCATAGCCAAAAACATGCAGTACTTC. Its protein is CASSEGTAIAKNMQYF.

This clonotype was picked up many times. The chain carries TRBV6-6 and TRBJ1-2, with 7 bases matching TRBD1. CDR3 length: 15 amino acids. The germline V gene has CDR1 MNHNY and CDR2 SVGAGI (reference sequence). Losses at the gene ends were 6 bases for V and 0 bases for J; bases not matched to a gene: 7. The CDR3 loop reads CASSLRDSSNYGYTF. The CDR3 coding sequence is TGTGCCAGCAGCCTAAGGGACAGTTCTAACTATGGCTACACCTTC.

The V call is TRBV30, the J call TRBJ2-7, with D unclear. The CDR3 has 13 amino acids. Germline values: CDR1 GTSNPN, CDR2 SVGIG (reference sequence). With 1 base removed from V and 2 bases from J, the gap between germline ends came to 9 bases. The CDR3 sequence: CAWSGARTYEQYF. CDR3 coding DNA: TGTGCCTGGAGTGGGGCGAGGACCTACGAGCAGTACTTC.

The chain combines TRBV7-9 with TRBJ2-1; D may be TRBD2 (6 bases). Germline CDR1 SEHNR, CDR2 FQNEAQ (reference sequence). CDR3 size: 19 residues. Trimming left V 9 bases short and J 0 bases short, with 27 bases between. The CDR3 coding sequence is TGTGCCAGTAGACACCGGGACTGGATAGACCCTAGCTCCTACAATGAGCAGTTCTTC. The encoded protein is CASRHRDWIDPSSYNEQFF.

The CDR3 bases are TGCAGTGCTAGAGGAGTATTGACAGGGGGCTTGGAGACCCAGTACTTC. Encoded protein: CSARGVLTGGLETQYF. The genes are TRBV20-1 and TRBJ2-5; 10 positions match TRBD1. After removal of 1 base from V and 5 bases from J, the junction contained 10 bases not matched to a gene. The CDR3 has 16 amino acids. The germline CDR1 and CDR2 sequences are DFQATT and SNEGSKA (reference sequence).